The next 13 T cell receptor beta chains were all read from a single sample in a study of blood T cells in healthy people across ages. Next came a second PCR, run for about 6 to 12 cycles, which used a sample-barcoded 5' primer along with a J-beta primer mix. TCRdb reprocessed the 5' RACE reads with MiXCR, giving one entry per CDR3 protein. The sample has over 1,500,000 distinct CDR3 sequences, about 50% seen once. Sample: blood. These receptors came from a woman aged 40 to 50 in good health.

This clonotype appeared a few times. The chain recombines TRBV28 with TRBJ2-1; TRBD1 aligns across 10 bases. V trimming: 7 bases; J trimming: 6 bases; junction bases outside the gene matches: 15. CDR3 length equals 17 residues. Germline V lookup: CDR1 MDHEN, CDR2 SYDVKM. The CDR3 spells CASNPTLGTGVANEQFF. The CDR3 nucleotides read TGTGCCAGCAACCCCACGTTGGGGACAGGGGTGGCCAATGAGCAGTTCTTC.

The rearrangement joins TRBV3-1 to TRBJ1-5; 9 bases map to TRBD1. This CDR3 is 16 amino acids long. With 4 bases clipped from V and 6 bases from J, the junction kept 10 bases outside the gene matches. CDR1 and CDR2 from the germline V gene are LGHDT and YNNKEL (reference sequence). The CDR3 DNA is TGTGCCAGCAGCCCCCAGACAGGGGGTGTAGGTCAGCCCCAGCATTTT. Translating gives CASSPQTGGVGQPQHF.

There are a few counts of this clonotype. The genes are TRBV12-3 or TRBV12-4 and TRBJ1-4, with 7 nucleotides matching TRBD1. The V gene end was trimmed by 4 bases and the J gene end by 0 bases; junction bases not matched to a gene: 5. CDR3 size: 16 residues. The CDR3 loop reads CASSSGQATTNEKLFF. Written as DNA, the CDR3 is TGTGCCAGCAGTTCTGGACAGGCTACAACTAATGAAAAACTGTTTTTT.

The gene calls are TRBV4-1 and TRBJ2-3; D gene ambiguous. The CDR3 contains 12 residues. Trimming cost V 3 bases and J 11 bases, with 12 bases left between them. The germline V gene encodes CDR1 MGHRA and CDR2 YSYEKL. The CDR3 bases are TGCGCCAGCAGCCAGCCCCCCGGACGGCAGTATTTT. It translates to CASSQPPGRQYF.

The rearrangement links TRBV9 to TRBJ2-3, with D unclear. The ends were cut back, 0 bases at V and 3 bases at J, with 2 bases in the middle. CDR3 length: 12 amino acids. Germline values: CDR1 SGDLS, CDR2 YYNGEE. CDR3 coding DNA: TGTGCCAGCAGCGTAGAAACAGATACGCAGTATTTT. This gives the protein CASSVETDTQYF.

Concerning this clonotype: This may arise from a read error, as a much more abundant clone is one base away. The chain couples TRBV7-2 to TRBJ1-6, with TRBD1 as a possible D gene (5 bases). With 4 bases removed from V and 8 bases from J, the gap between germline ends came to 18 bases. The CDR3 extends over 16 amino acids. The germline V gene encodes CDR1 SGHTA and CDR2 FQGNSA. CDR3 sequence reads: CASSSQLGQGYSPLHF. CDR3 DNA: TGTGCCAGCAGCTCCCAACTCGGGCAGGGCTATTCACCCCTCCACTTT.

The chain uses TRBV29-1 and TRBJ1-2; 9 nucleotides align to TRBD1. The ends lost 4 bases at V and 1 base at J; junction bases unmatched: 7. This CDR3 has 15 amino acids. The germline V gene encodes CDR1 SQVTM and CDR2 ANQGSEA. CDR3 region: CSVGQGVENNYGYTF. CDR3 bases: TGCAGCGTTGGACAGGGGGTGGAGAATAACTATGGCTACACCTTC.

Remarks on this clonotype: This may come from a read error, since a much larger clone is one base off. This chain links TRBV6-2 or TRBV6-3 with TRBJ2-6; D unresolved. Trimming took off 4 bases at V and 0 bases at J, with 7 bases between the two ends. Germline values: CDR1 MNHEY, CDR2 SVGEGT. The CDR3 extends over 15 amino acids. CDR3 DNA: TGTGCCAGCAGTTTTCGCCACTCTGGGGCCAACGTCCTGACTTTC. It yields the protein CASSFRHSGANVLTF.

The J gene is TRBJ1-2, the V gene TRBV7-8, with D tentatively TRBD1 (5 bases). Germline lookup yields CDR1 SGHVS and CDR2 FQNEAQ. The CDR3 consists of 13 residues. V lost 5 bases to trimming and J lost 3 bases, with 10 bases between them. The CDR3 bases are TGTGCCAGCAGCCCACAGGCAGACTATGGCTACACCTTC. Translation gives CASSPQADYGYTF.

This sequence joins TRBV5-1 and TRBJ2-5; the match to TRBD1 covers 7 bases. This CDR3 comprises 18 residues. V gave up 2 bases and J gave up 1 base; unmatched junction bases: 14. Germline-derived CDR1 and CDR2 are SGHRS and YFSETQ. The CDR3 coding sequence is TGCGCCAGCAGCTTTTCCCCCCAGGGGGACCCTTTCCAAGAGACCCAGTACTTC. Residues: CASSFSPQGDPFQETQYF. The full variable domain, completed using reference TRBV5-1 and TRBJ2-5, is KAGVTQTPRYLIKTRGQQVTLSCSPISGHRSVSWYQQTPGQGLQFLFEYFSETQRNKGNFPGRFSGRQFSNSRSEMNVSTLELGDSALYLCASSFSPQGDPFQETQYFGPGTRLLVL.

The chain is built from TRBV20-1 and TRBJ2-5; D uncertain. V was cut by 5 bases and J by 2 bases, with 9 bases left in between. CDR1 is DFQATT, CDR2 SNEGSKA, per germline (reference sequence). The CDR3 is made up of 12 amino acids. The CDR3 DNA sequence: TGCAGTGCTTTTGGAGAACAAGAGACCCAGTACTTC. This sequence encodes CSAFGEQETQYF.

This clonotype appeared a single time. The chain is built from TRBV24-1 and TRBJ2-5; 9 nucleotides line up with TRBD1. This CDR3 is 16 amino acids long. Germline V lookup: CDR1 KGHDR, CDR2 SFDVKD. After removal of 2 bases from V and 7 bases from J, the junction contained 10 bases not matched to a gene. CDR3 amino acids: CATSDSRRDREGTQYF. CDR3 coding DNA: TGTGCCACCAGTGATTCCCGACGGGACAGGGAAGGGACCCAGTACTTC.

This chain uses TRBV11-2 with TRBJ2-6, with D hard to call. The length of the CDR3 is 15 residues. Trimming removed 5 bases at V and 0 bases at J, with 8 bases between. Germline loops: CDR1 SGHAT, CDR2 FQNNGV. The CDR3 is CASSAEHSGANVLTF. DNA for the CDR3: TGTGCCAGCAGCGCGGAACACTCTGGGGCCAACGTCCTGACTTTC.